The 30 T cell receptor beta chains given below trace back to one sample, sequenced in a study of CD8+ T cells in alopecia areata. As for treatment: oral pan-JAK inhibitor, 5-10 mg twice daily. cDNA prepared by RNA extraction and subsequent reverse transcription served as the template for sequencing. Profiling relied on immunoSEQ multiplex PCR, and the TCRdb table lists in-frame clones only, not all of them. The sample includes around 270,000 clones, roughly 60% of them seen just once. This material consisted of CD4+ T cells sorted from blood, taken at week 24, from a patient treated with tofacitinib. Receptors were obtained from a human donor with alopecia areata.

The rearrangement links TRBV28 to TRBJ2-2, with D unclear. CDR3 size: 15 residues. V gave up 5 bases and J gave up 7 bases, with 17 bases separating them. The germline V gene encodes CDR1 MDHEN and CDR2 SYDVKM. The CDR3 DNA follows: TGTGCCAGCAGTCGCCCGCGGACGGGTGGCGGGGAGCTGTTTTTT. Translating it yields CASSRPRTGGGELFF. The complete variable domain, with remaining parts taken from reference TRBV28 and TRBJ2-2, reads DVKVTQSSRYLVKRTGEKVFLECVQDMDHENMFWYRQDPGLGLRLIYFSYDVKMKEKGDIPEGYSVSREKKERFSLILESASTNQTSMYLCASSRPRTGGGELFFGEGSRLTVL.

The J gene is TRBJ1-1, the V gene TRBV28, with 7 bases aligning to TRBD1. V dropped 6 bases and J dropped 0; count of bases not matched to a gene: 4. CDR3 length: 14 amino acids. The germline gives CDR1 MDHEN, CDR2 SYDVKM. The CDR3 spells CASSTGQVNTEAFF. The CDR3 coding sequence is TGTGCCAGCAGCACCGGACAGGTGAACACTGAAGCTTTCTTT.

The chain links TRBV9 to TRBJ2-1, with 7 bases aligning to TRBD2. Per the germline V gene, CDR1 is SGDLS and CDR2 is YYNGEE. J lost 8 bases, V lost 0 bases, and 8 bases had no gene match. This CDR3 has 15 residues. CDR3 nucleotides: TGTGCCAGCAGCGTAGACTGGGGACTATCCTATGAGCAGTTCTTC. This translates into CASSVDWGLSYEQFF.

The rearrangement joins TRBV5-5 to TRBJ1-2, with TRBD1 matching over 9 bases. This CDR3 has 12 residues. The trim removed 9 bases at V and 8 bases at J, leaving 8 bases unmatched. The germline CDR1 and CDR2 sequences are SGHKS and YYEKEE (reference sequence). This chain's CDR3 is CANARDRDGYTF. The CDR3 region has the DNA TGTGCCAACGCCCGGGACAGGGACGGCTACACCTTC.

This clone was observed a handful of times. The rearrangement uses TRBV7-9 and TRBJ1-2; no clear D. Germline lookup yields CDR1 SEHNR and CDR2 FQNEAQ (reference sequence). V lost 2 bases to trimming and J lost 6 bases, with 7 bases between them. This CDR3 has 12 amino acids. CDR3 DNA: TGTGCCAGCAGCTTAAGTTGGCATGGCTACACCTTC. It codes for CASSLSWHGYTF.

This sequence joins TRBV29-1 and TRBJ2-7; TRBD1 matches at 7 bases. Germline loops: CDR1 SQVTM, CDR2 ANQGSEA. This CDR3 comprises 11 residues. After removal of 5 bases from V and 5 bases from J, the junction contained 3 bases not matched to a gene. In DNA, the CDR3 is TGCAGCGTTTACAGGGGCCACGAGCAGTACTTC. It yields the protein CSVYRGHEQYF.

This chain links TRBV30 with TRBJ2-2; D might be TRBD1 or TRBD2, each matching 6 bases. Germline V gene lookup returns CDR1 GTSNPN and CDR2 SVGIG (reference sequence). Trimming removed 2 bases from V and 1 base from J, with 17 bases in between. The CDR3 sequence is 17 residues long. CDR3 nucleotides: TGTGCCTGGAGTACAGGGAGCCGGGGGCTGAACACCGGGGAGCTGTTTTTT. It yields the protein CAWSTGSRGLNTGELFF.

The chain joins TRBV9 to TRBJ2-4; a weak D match, TRBD1 (5 bases). Germline loops: CDR1 SGDLS, CDR2 YYNGEE. CDR3 length: 13 amino acids. Between the trimmed V and J ends, which lost 7 bases and 0 bases, there was a span of 8 bases. CDR3 DNA: TGTGCCAGCGGTCAGGGAGCCAAAAACATTCAGTACTTC. Protein: CASGQGAKNIQYF. Using reference TRBV9 and TRBJ2-4 for the parts outside the CDR3, the full variable domain is DSGVTQTPKHLITATGQRVTLRCSPRSGDLSVYWYQQSLDQGLQFLIQYYNGEERAKGNILERFSAQQFPDLHSELNLSSLELGDSALYFCASGQGAKNIQYFGAGTRLSVL.

Points on this clone: The same CDR3 can be traced to other DNA sequences in this sample. The chain uses TRBV30 and TRBJ2-7, with D unresolved. Germline CDR1 GTSNPN, CDR2 SVGIG (reference sequence). The germline V and J ends were trimmed by 0 bases and 3 bases, with 6 bases remaining between them. CDR3 length: 12 amino acids. DNA of the CDR3: TGTGCCTGGAGTGTCACCGGCTACGAGCAGTACTTC. Its protein is CAWSVTGYEQYF.

This clone was recorded a few times. The chain employs TRBV20-1 and TRBJ1-4; D remains unclear. Trimming took off 3 bases at V and 9 bases at J, with 8 bases between the two ends. The germline CDR1 and CDR2 sequences are DFQATT and SNEGSKA (reference sequence). The length of the CDR3 is 11 residues. The CDR3 sequence: CSARDGQKLFF. The CDR3 DNA reads as TGCAGTGCTAGGGATGGTCAAAAACTGTTTTTT.

In regard to this clone: This same CDR3 is encoded by further DNA sequences in the sample. This chain connects TRBV27 to TRBJ1-2; possible D gene TRBD1, 6 bases. CDR1 and CDR2 (germline): MNHEY, SMNVEV (reference sequence). Trimming removed 5 bases at V and 5 bases at J, with 6 bases between. The CDR3 totals 11 residues. CDR3 nucleotide sequence: TGTGCCAGCAGTACAGGGTATGGCTACACCTTC. It is translated as CASSTGYGYTF.

This clone has only a few counts. This chain connects TRBV2 to TRBJ1-1; D is uncertain. The germline V gene has CDR1 SNHLY and CDR2 FYNNEI. V dropped 7 bases and J dropped 4 bases, with 7 bases sitting between them. This CDR3 spans 11 amino acids. CDR3 amino acids: CASTQITEAFF. CDR3 sequence (DNA): TGTGCCAGCACCCAGATCACTGAAGCTTTCTTT. The full variable domain, its missing parts supplied by reference TRBV2 and TRBJ1-1, is EPEVTQTPSHQVTQMGQEVILRCVPISNHLYFYWYRQILGQKVEFLVSFYNNEISEKSEIFDDQFSVERPDGSNFTLKIRSTKLEDSAMYFCASTQITEAFFGQGTRLTVV.

CDR3 residues: CAWSPGTRTNGYTF. In DNA, the CDR3 is TGTGCCTGGAGCCCGGGAACCCGGACGAATGGCTACACCTTC. The gene calls are TRBV30 and TRBJ1-2; D not resolved. The CDR3 totals 14 residues. Germline CDR1 reads GTSNPN; CDR2 reads SVGIG (reference sequence). Trimming cost V 3 bases and J 6 bases, with 17 bases left between them.

The chain employs TRBV28 and TRBJ1-1, with D maybe TRBD1 (5 bases). Germline V gives CDR1 MDHEN, CDR2 SYDVKM. The CDR3 is 13 amino acids. The V and J ends lost 8 bases and 3 bases respectively, with 13 bases between them. CDR3 in amino acids: CASDIQGDTEAFF. The CDR3 bases are TGTGCCAGCGATATCCAGGGAGACACTGAAGCTTTCTTT.

The chain combines TRBV7-9 with TRBJ2-7; 11 bases line up with TRBD1. V trimming: 3 bases; J trimming: 6 bases; junction bases outside the gene matches: 10. CDR1 is SEHNR, CDR2 FQNEAQ, per germline (reference sequence). CDR3 length: 16 amino acids. In nucleotides, the CDR3 is TGTGCCAGCAGCTTCGACTACGGGACAGGGGGTCGCGAGCAGTACTTC. Its translation: CASSFDYGTGGREQYF.

This clone was detected only a few times. V and J are TRBV11-1 and TRBJ1-1; no definite D call. CDR3 length: 14 amino acids. The germline V gene encodes CDR1 SGHAT and CDR2 FQDESV (reference sequence). V was cut by 6 bases and J by 4 bases, with 15 bases left in between. The CDR3 protein is CASSERVEGTEAFF. The CDR3 bases are TGTGCCAGCAGTGAAAGGGTGGAGGGCACTGAAGCTTTCTTT.

The V and J genes are TRBV27 and TRBJ2-1; 8 bases align to TRBD1. The CDR3 extends over 15 amino acids. J gave up 0 bases and V 6 bases, and 4 bases lay outside the gene matches. Germline V gene sequence: CDR1 MNHEY, CDR2 SMNVEV (reference sequence). The CDR3 DNA reads TGTGCCAGCAGCCCGGGACAGGTCTCCTACAATGAGCAGTTCTTC. This gives the protein CASSPGQVSYNEQFF.

This clone occurred a few times. The chain combines TRBV5-1 with TRBJ2-5; D may be TRBD1 or TRBD2 (5 bases each). V was clipped by 3 bases and J by 4 bases, with 10 bases between them. Germline loops: CDR1 SGHRS, CDR2 YFSETQ. This CDR3 comprises 13 residues. CDR3 protein: CASSSGALETQYF. The CDR3 region has the DNA TGCGCCAGCAGCTCCGGGGCGCTAGAGACCCAGTACTTC.

The chain uses TRBV29-1 and TRBJ1-1; D remains unclear. CDR1 is SQVTM and CDR2 is ANQGSEA in the germline V gene. The CDR3 sequence is 14 residues long. Trimming shortened V by 3 bases and J by 5 bases, and 16 bases separated the two germline ends. The CDR3 loop reads CSVDFRPPRTEAFF. The CDR3 bases are TGCAGCGTTGATTTCAGGCCCCCCAGGACTGAAGCTTTCTTT.

CDR3 residues: CSSSTGGGTGELFF. The CDR3 nucleotides read TGCAGCTCATCCACCGGGGGAGGCACCGGGGAGCTGTTTTTT. The chain recombines TRBV29-1 with TRBJ2-2; tentative D call: TRBD2 (6 bases). Germline V gene lookup returns CDR1 SQVTM and CDR2 ANQGSEA. Trimming cost V 8 bases and J 4 bases, with 17 bases left between them. The CDR3 loop spans 14 amino acids.

The rearrangement uses TRBV27 and TRBJ1-1; no clear D gene. CDR3 size: 15 residues. Germline-derived CDR1 and CDR2 are MNHEY and SMNVEV (reference sequence). Trimming stripped 5 bases from V and 0 bases from J, with 13 bases between. CDR3 DNA sequence: TGTGCCAGCAGTCTCCGACGGCTCCTGAACACTGAAGCTTTCTTT. Protein: CASSLRRLLNTEAFF.

The chain recombines TRBV5-1 with TRBJ2-1, with D possibly being TRBD2 (5 bases). The CDR3 loop spans 15 amino acids. Deletions cut 1 base from V and 1 base from J, with 9 bases between. CDR1 and CDR2 (germline): SGHRS, YFSETQ. The CDR3 DNA reads as TGCGCCAGCAGCTTGATCGGGGAGTCCTACAATGAGCAGTTCTTC. It yields the protein CASSLIGESYNEQFF.

This clone was counted only a few times. J is TRBJ2-5 and V is TRBV5-1; 11 bases agree with TRBD2. The ends lost 5 bases at V and 4 bases at J; junction bases unmatched: 4. Germline V gene data show CDR1 as SGHRS and CDR2 as YFSETQ. The CDR3 contains 14 residues. The CDR3 loop is CASSFTSGGETQYF. Here the CDR3 DNA reads TGCGCCAGCAGTTTTACTAGCGGGGGAGAGACCCAGTACTTC. The whole variable domain, remainder taken from reference TRBV5-1 and TRBJ2-5, is KAGVTQTPRYLIKTRGQQVTLSCSPISGHRSVSWYQQTPGQGLQFLFEYFSETQRNKGNFPGRFSGRQFSNSRSEMNVSTLELGDSALYLCASSFTSGGETQYFGPGTRLLVL.

The chain recombines TRBV29-1 with TRBJ2-2; D remains unclear. V was cut by 4 bases and J by 0 bases, with 12 bases left in between. Germline V CDR1 and CDR2: SQVTM, ANQGSEA. The CDR3 loop spans 15 amino acids. The CDR3: CSVGAGAANTGELFF. As DNA, the CDR3 is TGCAGCGTTGGTGCAGGCGCCGCGAACACCGGGGAGCTGTTTTTT.

This clone has only a few counts. The chain carries TRBV30 and TRBJ2-3; TRBD2 aligns across 8 bases. Trimming took 6 bases from V and 2 from J; bases not matched to a gene: 7. From germline, CDR1 is GTSNPN and CDR2 SVGIG (reference sequence). The length of the CDR3 is 14 residues. The CDR3 region is CACHSGAFTDTQYF. The CDR3, as DNA: TGTGCCTGCCATAGCGGGGCCTTCACAGATACGCAGTATTTT.

This clone has a handful of counts. CDR3 residues: CASNLQGVQETQYF. The CDR3 DNA follows: TGTGCCAGCAATTTACAGGGGGTCCAAGAGACCCAGTACTTC. The chain couples TRBV2 to TRBJ2-5, with 8 bases lining up with TRBD1. Trimming at V came to 7 bases and at J to 1 base, leaving 5 bases not matched to a gene. The CDR3 sequence is 14 residues long. CDR1 is SNHLY and CDR2 is FYNNEI in the germline V gene.

The chain links TRBV29-1 to TRBJ1-2; no reliable D call. The V gene's germline CDR1 is SQVTM and CDR2 ANQGSEA. The V gene lost 6 bases and the J gene lost 8 bases, with 13 bases spanning the gap. CDR3 size: 11 residues. The CDR3 coding sequence is TGCAGCGTCCTGGACGGACGCGGCTACACCTTC. Translation gives CSVLDGRGYTF.

The chain links TRBV30 to TRBJ2-1; D not certain. Germline V gene data show CDR1 as GTSNPN and CDR2 as SVGIG (reference sequence). The CDR3 runs to 17 residues. Trimming took off 5 bases at V and 0 bases at J, with 20 bases between the two ends. The CDR3 region has the DNA TGTGCCTGGTTTGGGGTCCAGCCACACAGCTCCTACAATGAGCAGTTCTTC. Translating gives CAWFGVQPHSSYNEQFF.

This clone was detected a few times. CDR3 sequence: CASSFGGGSATQYF. The DNA of the CDR3 is TGTGCCAGCAGTTTTGGCGGGGGGTCGGCTACGCAGTATTTT. This sequence joins TRBV6-5 and TRBJ2-3; TRBD2 matches 8 bases. CDR1 MNHEY and CDR2 SVGAGI come from the germline V gene. V was pared by 4 bases and J by 8 bases, with 8 bases of the junction left unmatched. The CDR3 contains 14 residues.

This sequence joins TRBV9 and TRBJ2-3, with 7 bases lining up with TRBD2. V dropped 4 bases and J dropped 3; count of bases not matched to a gene: 8. The CDR3 extends over 15 amino acids. CDR1 and CDR2 (germline): SGDLS, YYNGEE. CDR3 amino acids: CASSSRGGGTDTQYF. The CDR3, as DNA: TGTGCCAGCAGCTCCCGCGGCGGGGGAACAGATACGCAGTATTTT.